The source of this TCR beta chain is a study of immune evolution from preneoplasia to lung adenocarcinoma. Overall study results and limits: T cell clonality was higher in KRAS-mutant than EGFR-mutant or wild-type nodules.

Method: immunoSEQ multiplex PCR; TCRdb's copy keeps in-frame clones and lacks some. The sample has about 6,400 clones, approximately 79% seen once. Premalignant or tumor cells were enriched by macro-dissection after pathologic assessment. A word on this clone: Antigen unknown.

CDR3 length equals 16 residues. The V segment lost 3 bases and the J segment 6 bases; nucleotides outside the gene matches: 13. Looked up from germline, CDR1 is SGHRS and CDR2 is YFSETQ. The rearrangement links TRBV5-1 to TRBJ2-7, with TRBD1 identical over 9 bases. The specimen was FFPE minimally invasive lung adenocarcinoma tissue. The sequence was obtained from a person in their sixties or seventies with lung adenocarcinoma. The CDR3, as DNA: TGCGCCAGCAGCTCGGCGTGGGGGACAGGGACCGGCGAGCAGTACTTC. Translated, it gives CASSSAWGTGTGEQYF.